This T cell receptor (beta chain) was identified in a study of regulatory T cells in long-lasting Graves disease. This clonotype appeared many times. V was shortened by 3 bases and J by 1 base, with 15 bases between the two germline ends. This CDR3 region has 16 residues. The time point here: persistent/refractory GD, antithyroid drugs over 5 years with positive TRAb. The TCR library was made from RNA that had been extracted from PBMCs in TRIzol. Graves' disease diagnosis followed American Thyroid Association guidelines. Patients of an endocrinology department in Xi'an, China, were included. Arm-PCR with iRepertoire HTBI primers amplified the CDR3 regions for these TCR beta libraries. TCRdb re-called the multiplex PCR reads through MiXCR, storing one row per CDR3 protein. The sample shows more than 650,000 distinct CDR3 sequences, 25% to 35% of them seen only once.

The TCR sequence derives from a female donor with Graves disease. This specimen consisted of peripheral blood mononuclear cells (PBMCs), obtained when the disease was refractory, from a patient treated with antithyroid drugs. The rearrangement links TRBV12-3 or TRBV12-4 to TRBJ1-1; the D is unclear. DNA for the CDR3: TGTGCCAGCAGTTTCGGCTTCGGACGGAAGAACACTGAAGCTTTCTTT. It translates to CASSFGFGRKNTEAFF.